The text below deals with one TCR beta chain. Its antigen is not known. These data are taken from a study of shared clonotypes between healthy human individuals. Study-level findings and limits: A reduction in generation probabilities was seen for non-shared clonotypes relative to those shared by all four donors.

This CDR3 comprises 12 residues. V lost 0 bases, J lost 7 bases, and 6 bases lay in between. Germline CDR1 is ENHRY and CDR2 is SYGVKD. CD4+ cells underwent separation, giving CD45RA+ naive and CD45RA-negative memory subsets. The authors distributed each subset's genomic DNA evenly over several immunoSEQ plates. Repertoires were generated with immunoSEQ multiplex PCR, while TCRdb's copy carries only in-frame clones and drops some. Seen here are some 1 million clones, roughly 80% observed once, and the top ten hold approximately 1.5%. V and J are TRBV10-3 and TRBJ2-5; either TRBD1 or TRBD2 may fit D (5 bases each). The sequenced material came from memory CD4+ T cells sorted from blood. Subset denoted: CD45RA-negative fraction. This sequence originates from a man between 18 and 35 years old in good health. The CDR3 DNA is TGTGCCATCAGTGAGTCGAGGGGGACCCAGTACTTC. Translation: CAISESRGTQYF.